What follows is one TCR beta chain and its context. The antigen is unknown. The record originates from a study of T cell responses to AZD1222 COVID-19 vaccine. Study outcomes and limitations: There were mostly white British donors and more females than males, and clonal diversity was possibly underestimated. Spike as a whole was targeted by vaccine-associated CD4 TCRs, dominant at 160-218 and 743-854. Regions left unmutated in variants are reportedly the target of nearly half of spike-specific TCRs. It was only six AZD1222 recipients who were seropositive at baseline.

The V and J ends lost 2 bases and 3 bases respectively, with 16 bases between them. Per germline, CDR1 ENHRY and CDR2 SYGVKD. This CDR3 spans 16 amino acids. Repertoires were generated with immunoSEQ multiplex PCR, while TCRdb's copy carries only in-frame clones and drops some. The sample lists 150,000 to 200,000 clones, over 70% occurring once. The J gene is TRBJ1-1, the V gene TRBV10-3; TRBD1 is a possible D gene (5 bases). The starting material was peripheral blood, obtained on day 0 of MenACWY control vaccination. This receptor was obtained from an adult in good health. CDR3 bases: TGTGCCATCAGTGAGAATCCAGGACGGGGGGACACTGAAGCTTTCTTT. It encodes CAISENPGRGDTEAFF.